The subject of this entry is one T cell receptor beta chain. This CDR3 region has 16 residues. Germline values: CDR1 SEHNR, CDR2 FQNEAQ (reference sequence). V dropped 5 bases and J dropped 0 bases, with 13 bases sitting between them. Sequencing used immunoSEQ multiplex PCR; TCRdb keeps in-frame clones, though not all of them. The sample has under 6,000 clones; over 75% are singletons. Intraepithelial plus lamina propria lymphocytes were released by processing graft tissue. The source of the sample is a study of graft-versus-host responses after intestinal transplantation. Study as a whole: Transplants given to recipients were multivisceral, liver-intestinal, or isolated intestinal.

This material consisted of ileum tissue, taken 156 days after intestinal transplant. The chain employs TRBV7-9 and TRBJ1-4; D is ambiguous. The TCR originated in a human patient who received an intestinal transplant, so some T cells may come from the graft donor. CDR3 loop: CASSPLVRTTNEKLFF. CDR3 bases: TGTGCCAGCAGCCCCCTAGTTAGGACAACTAATGAAAAACTGTTTTTT.